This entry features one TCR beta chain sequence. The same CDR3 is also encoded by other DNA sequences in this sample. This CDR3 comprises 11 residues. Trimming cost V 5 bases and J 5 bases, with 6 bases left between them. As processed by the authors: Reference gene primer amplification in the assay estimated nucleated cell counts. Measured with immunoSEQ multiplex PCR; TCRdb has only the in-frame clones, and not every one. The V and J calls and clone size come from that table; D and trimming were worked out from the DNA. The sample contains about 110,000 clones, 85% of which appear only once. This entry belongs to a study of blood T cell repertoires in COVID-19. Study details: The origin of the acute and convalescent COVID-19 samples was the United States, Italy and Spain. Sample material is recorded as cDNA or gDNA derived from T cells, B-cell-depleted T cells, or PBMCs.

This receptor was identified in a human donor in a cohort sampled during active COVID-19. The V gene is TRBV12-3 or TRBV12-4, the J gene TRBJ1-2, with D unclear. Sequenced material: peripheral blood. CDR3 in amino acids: CASSRGYGYTF. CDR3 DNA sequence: TGTGCCAGCAGTCGAGGGTATGGCTACACCTTC.